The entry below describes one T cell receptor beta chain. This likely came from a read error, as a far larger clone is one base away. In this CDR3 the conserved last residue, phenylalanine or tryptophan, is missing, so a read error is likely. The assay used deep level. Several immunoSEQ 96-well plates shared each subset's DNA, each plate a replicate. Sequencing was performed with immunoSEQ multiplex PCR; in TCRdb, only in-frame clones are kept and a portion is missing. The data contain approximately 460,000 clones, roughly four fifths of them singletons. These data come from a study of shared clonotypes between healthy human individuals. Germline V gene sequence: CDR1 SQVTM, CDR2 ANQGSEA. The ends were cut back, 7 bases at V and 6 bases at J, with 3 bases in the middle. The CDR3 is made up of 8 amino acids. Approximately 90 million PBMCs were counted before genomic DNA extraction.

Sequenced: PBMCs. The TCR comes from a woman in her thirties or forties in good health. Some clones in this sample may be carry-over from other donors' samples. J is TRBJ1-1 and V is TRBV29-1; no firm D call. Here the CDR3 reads CSASEAFL. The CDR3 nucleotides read TGCAGCGCCTCTGAAGCTTTCCTT.